This paragraph covers one TCR beta chain sequence. Its antigen is unknown. After removal of 3 bases from V and 5 bases from J, the junction contained 9 bases not matched to a gene. The germline CDR1 and CDR2 sequences are SGHRS and YFSETQ. This CDR3 is built from 15 residues. The sequenced template was cDNA made from the entire isolated RNA. Naive, central memory and regulatory T cell samples averaged about 3.5 million reads. Generated by immunoSEQ multiplex PCR, the TCRdb table keeps only in-frame clones and is missing some. The sample includes roughly 400,000 clones, over 12% seen only once; the top ten take about 0.02%. This sample was taken from a study of beta chain features in type 1 diabetes. Findings and caveats of the study: Cells expressing TCR highly could be over-represented by cDNA sequencing. There was a moderate but significant shortening of TCRB CDR3s in all four CD4+ subsets of Type 1 diabetes patients.

Sorting that relied on CD45RO/CCR7/CD25/CD127/CD95/CD27 yielded CD4+ naive, central memory, regulatory and stem cell-like memory cells. The sample comprised naive CD4+ T cells from blood. The V and J genes are TRBV5-1 and TRBJ1-1; TRBD1 matches at 8 bases. This clonotype originated in a woman aged 18-29 years in good health. The CDR3 reads CASSSAQGVGTEAFF. In DNA, the CDR3 is TGCGCCAGCAGCTCCGCACAGGGGGTAGGGACTGAAGCTTTCTTT.